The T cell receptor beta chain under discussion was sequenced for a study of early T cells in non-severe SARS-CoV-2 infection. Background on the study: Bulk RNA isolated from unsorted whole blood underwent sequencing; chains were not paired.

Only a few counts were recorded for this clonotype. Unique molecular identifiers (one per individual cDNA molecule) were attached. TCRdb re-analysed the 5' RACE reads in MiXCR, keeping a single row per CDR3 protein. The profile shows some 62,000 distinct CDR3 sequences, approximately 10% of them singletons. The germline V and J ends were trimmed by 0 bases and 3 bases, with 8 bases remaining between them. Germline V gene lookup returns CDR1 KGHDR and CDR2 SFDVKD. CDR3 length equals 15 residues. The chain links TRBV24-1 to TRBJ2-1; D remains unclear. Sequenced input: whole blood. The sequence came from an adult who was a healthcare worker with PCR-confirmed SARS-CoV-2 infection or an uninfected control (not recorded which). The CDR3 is CATSDLQTNYNEQFF. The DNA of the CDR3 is TGTGCCACCAGTGATTTGCAGACAAACTACAATGAGCAGTTCTTC.